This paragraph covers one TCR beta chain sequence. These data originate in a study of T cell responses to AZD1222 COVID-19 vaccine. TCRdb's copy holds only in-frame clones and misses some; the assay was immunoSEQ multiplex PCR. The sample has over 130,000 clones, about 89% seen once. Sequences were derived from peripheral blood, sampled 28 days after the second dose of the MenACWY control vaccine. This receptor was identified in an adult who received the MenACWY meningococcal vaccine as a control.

The chain's CDR3 is CASEPRDRGRGYTF. In DNA, the CDR3 is TGTGCCAGCGAGCCCCGGGACAGGGGGCGAGGCTACACCTTC. The V gene is TRBV6-5, the J gene TRBJ1-2; 12 bases are a match to TRBD1. The CDR3 is 14 amino acids. Trimming removed 8 bases from V and 8 bases from J; junction bases left unmatched: 9. Germline loops: CDR1 MNHEY, CDR2 SVGAGI.